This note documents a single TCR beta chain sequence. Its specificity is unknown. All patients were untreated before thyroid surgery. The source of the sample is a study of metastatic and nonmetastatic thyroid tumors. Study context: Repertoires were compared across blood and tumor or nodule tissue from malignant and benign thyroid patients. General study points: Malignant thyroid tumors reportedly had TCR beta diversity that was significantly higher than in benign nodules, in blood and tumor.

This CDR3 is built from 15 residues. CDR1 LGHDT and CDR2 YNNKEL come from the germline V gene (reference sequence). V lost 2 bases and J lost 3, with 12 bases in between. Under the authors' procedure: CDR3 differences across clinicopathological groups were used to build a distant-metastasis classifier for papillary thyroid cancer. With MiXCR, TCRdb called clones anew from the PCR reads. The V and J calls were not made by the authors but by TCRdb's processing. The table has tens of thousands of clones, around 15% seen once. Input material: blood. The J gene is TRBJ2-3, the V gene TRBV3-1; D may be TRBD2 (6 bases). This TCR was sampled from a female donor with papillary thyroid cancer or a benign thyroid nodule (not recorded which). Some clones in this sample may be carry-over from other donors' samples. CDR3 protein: CASSQSWGGTDTQYF. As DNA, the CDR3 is TGTGCCAGCAGCCAATCCTGGGGAGGTACAGATACGCAGTATTTT.